The source of this T cell receptor beta chain is a study of human T cells and chemical hapten exposure. The CDR3 covers 16 residues. V gave up 1 base and J gave up 0 bases; unmatched junction bases: 4. CDR1 and CDR2 from the germline V gene are SGHRS and YFSETQ. TCRdb reprocessed the RACE reads via MiXCR and lists one record per CDR3 protein. This repertoire shows a few hundred thousand distinct CDR3 sequences, around 5% found once; its top ten account for under 9.5%. Time point described: pre-sensitization, week 0. Indicated treatment: therapeutic diphenylcyclopropenone sensitization with weekly scalp DPC.

The chain links TRBV5-1 to TRBJ2-1; 7 nucleotides agree with TRBD1. The clonotype was recovered from a woman aged 18 to 35 with alopecia areata. Some clones in this sample may be carry-over from other donors' samples. This sample comprised whole blood, obtained in connection with sensitization to the hapten diphenylcyclopropenone (DPC). The CDR3 is CASSLTGQTSYNEQFF. The CDR3 bases are TGCGCCAGCAGCTTGACGGGACAGACCTCCTACAATGAGCAGTTCTTC. The whole variable domain, remainder taken from reference TRBV5-1 and TRBJ2-1, is KAGVTQTPRYLIKTRGQQVTLSCSPISGHRSVSWYQQTPGQGLQFLFEYFSETQRNKGNFPGRFSGRQFSNSRSEMNVSTLELGDSALYLCASSLTGQTSYNEQFFGPGTRLTVL.